Presented here are 28 T cell receptor beta chains from one specimen sequenced in a study of regulatory T cells in long-lasting Graves disease. For TCR beta, libraries came from iRepertoire HTBI primers and Arm-PCR of CDR3 regions. TCRdb re-analysed the multiplex PCR reads in MiXCR, keeping a single row per CDR3 protein. The sample includes 350,000 to 500,000 distinct CDR3 sequences, 16% of them seen just once. Time point here: newly diagnosed GD, antithyroid drugs for less than 3 months. PBMC-derived RNA was used for the TCR library. Another study also made use of these data, one on T cells in Graves' hyperthyroidism and ophthalmopathy.

The source was peripheral blood mononuclear cells (PBMCs), collected at new diagnosis, from a patient treated with antithyroid drugs. All receptors come from a woman under 30 with Graves disease.

The chain has TRBV28 and TRBJ2-7; 8 bases align to TRBD2. Germline lookup yields CDR1 MDHEN and CDR2 SYDVKM. The CDR3 loop spans 15 amino acids. J lost 5 bases, V lost 4 bases, and 10 bases had no gene match. The CDR3 DNA follows: TGTGCCAGCAGTTCCCCCCGGGAGGGAAGGGACGAGCAGTACTTC. Translated: CASSSPREGRDEQYF.

This clonotype occurred many times. The rearrangement links TRBV6-2 or TRBV6-3 to TRBJ1-1; 7 bases map to TRBD1. Germline loops: CDR1 MNHEY, CDR2 SVGEGT. The CDR3 spans 14 residues. Germline trimming cut 0 bases from V and 3 bases from J; bases unmatched to any gene: 1. This CDR3 reads CASSYSTGYTEAFF. DNA of the CDR3: TGTGCCAGCAGTTACTCGACAGGGTACACTGAAGCTTTCTTT.

V usage is TRBV6-1 and J usage is TRBJ2-6, with 8 bases that match TRBD1. The CDR3 is 17 residues long. The germline gives CDR1 MNHNS, CDR2 SASEGT. Germline trimming cut 6 bases from V and 0 bases from J; bases unmatched to any gene: 7. The CDR3 is CASRAGTGDSGANVLTF. In DNA form, the CDR3 reads TGTGCCAGCAGGGCCGGGACAGGCGACTCTGGGGCCAACGTCCTGACTTTC.

This clonotype came up many times. The V call is TRBV7-2, the J call TRBJ2-3, with D perhaps TRBD2 (5 bases). CDR1 is SGHTA and CDR2 is FQGNSA in the germline V gene. Trimming took off 2 bases at V and 2 bases at J, with 14 bases between the two ends. This CDR3 comprises 16 residues. Here the CDR3 DNA reads TGTGCCAGCAGCTTACTAAGCGGAGCCTTCACAGATACGCAGTATTTT. Amino acids: CASSLLSGAFTDTQYF.

This clonotype was counted only a few times. This chain links TRBV20-1 with TRBJ1-4; D is uncertain. Trimming stripped 6 bases from V and 8 bases from J, with 19 bases between. CDR1 and CDR2 from the germline V gene are DFQATT and SNEGSKA (reference sequence). The CDR3 contains 14 residues. The CDR3 region has the DNA TGCAGTGCGCCACTCCGGGCCCGAAGGGAAAAACTGTTTTTT. Translating gives CSAPLRARREKLFF.

Concerning this clonotype itself: An end of the junction differs from the germline gene, which may be a read error. V usage is TRBV11-2 and J usage is TRBJ2-1; D not certain. Germline values: CDR1 SGHAT, CDR2 FQNNGV. The CDR3 runs 17 residues. The CDR3 spells CASSQNIELSSYNEQFF. The CDR3 region has the DNA TGCGCCAGCAGCCAAAATATCGAGCTAAGCTCCTACAATGAGCAGTTCTTC.

This CDR3 is CASSPEAGGPSDTQYF. CDR3 in DNA: TGTGCCAGCAGCCCGGAGGCGGGAGGGCCCTCAGATACGCAGTATTTT. The rearrangement joins TRBV7-9 to TRBJ2-3; 9 bases fit TRBD2. Trimming cost V 5 bases and J 4 bases; bases outside gene matches: 10. CDR1 SEHNR and CDR2 FQNEAQ come from the germline V gene (reference sequence). The CDR3 loop spans 16 amino acids.

This clonotype was counted a few times. This rearrangement joins TRBV7-2 to TRBJ2-1; no firm D call. The V gene lost 7 bases and the J gene lost 5 bases, with 18 bases spanning the gap. Germline CDR1 and CDR2: SGHTA and FQGNSA. The CDR3 totals 15 residues. CDR3 in DNA: TGTGCCAGCACCGTGTCGGCGGAAACCCACAATGAGCAGTTCTTC. Its protein product is CASTVSAETHNEQFF.

This clonotype was counted many times. The rearrangement uses TRBV28 and TRBJ2-2; D ambiguous. V lost 3 bases and J 4 bases, leaving 9 bases between the germline ends. The CDR3 runs 14 residues. Germline assignment: CDR1 MDHEN and CDR2 SYDVKM. Here the CDR3 reads CASSLSQLTGELFF. DNA of the CDR3: TGTGCCAGCAGTTTGAGCCAGCTCACCGGGGAGCTGTTTTTT.

V is TRBV2 and J is TRBJ1-3, with a tentative D call TRBD1 (5 bases). The CDR3 totals 13 residues. Deletions cut 6 bases from V and 2 bases from J, with 8 bases between. CDR1 is SNHLY and CDR2 is FYNNEI in the germline V gene. CDR3 loop: CASRRGAGNTIYF. The CDR3 nucleotides read TGTGCCAGCAGGCGGGGGGCTGGAAACACCATATATTTT.

With respect to this clonotype: With a much larger clone just one base away, this may be a read error. J is TRBJ2-5 and V is TRBV28; 7 bases are shared with TRBD2. Losses at the gene ends were 5 bases for V and 4 bases for J; bases not matched to a gene: 13. CDR3 length: 16 residues. Germline V lookup: CDR1 MDHEN, CDR2 SYDVKM. The CDR3 loop reads CASSGGGRLARETQYF. For the CDR3, the DNA is TGTGCCAGCAGTGGGGGGGGTAGACTAGCCCGAGAGACCCAGTACTTC.

This clonotype has ten or more counts. This CDR3 reads CASSPAGDQPQHF. CDR3 nucleotide sequence: TGTGCCAGCTCACCAGCGGGGGATCAGCCCCAGCATTTT. This chain links TRBV18 with TRBJ1-5; TRBD1 is a possible D gene (5 bases). Trimming pared 2 bases from V and 5 bases from J, leaving 7 bases between. CDR1 is KGHSH and CDR2 is LQKENI in the germline V gene. The CDR3 has 13 amino acids.

This clonotype occurred many times. The chain joins TRBV7-3 to TRBJ2-1; a possible D gene is TRBD2 (6 bases). Trimming removed 5 bases at V and 7 bases at J, with 15 bases between. CDR1 and CDR2 (germline): SGHTA, FQGTGA. This CDR3 is built from 14 residues. CDR3 protein: CASSIPTSPNEQFF. The DNA of the CDR3 is TGTGCCAGCAGCATTCCGACTAGTCCAAATGAGCAGTTCTTC. Complete variable domain (other parts from reference TRBV7-3 and TRBJ2-1): GAGVSQTPSNKVTEKGKYVELRCDPISGHTALYWYRQSLGQGPEFLIYFQGTGAADDSGLPNDRFFAVRPEGSVSTLKIQRTERGDSAVYLCASSIPTSPNEQFFGPGTRLTVL.

In its sample, this clonotype was seen many times. This chain joins TRBV7-2 and TRBJ2-7; 9 bases fit TRBD1. Germline loops: CDR1 SGHTA, CDR2 FQGNSA. CDR3 length: 15 residues. Trimming cost V 5 bases and J 5 bases; bases outside gene matches: 10. The CDR3: CASSNPGQGSHEQYF. In DNA, the CDR3 is TGTGCCAGCAGCAACCCGGGACAGGGTTCCCACGAGCAGTACTTC.

This clonotype was observed many times. This chain connects TRBV2 to TRBJ2-1, with D unclear. The CDR3 runs 13 residues. Germline V gene lookup returns CDR1 SNHLY and CDR2 FYNNEI. Trimming took off 9 bases at V and 0 bases at J, with 9 bases between the two ends. The CDR3 here is CASSASSYNEQFF. In nucleotides, the CDR3 is TGTGCCAGTTCAGCTAGCTCCTACAATGAGCAGTTCTTC.

This clonotype was seen at least ten times. The chain employs TRBV28 and TRBJ2-7; either TRBD1 or TRBD2 may fit D (6 bases each). In germline, CDR1 is MDHEN, CDR2 SYDVKM. Trimming removed 8 bases from V and 4 bases from J, with 24 bases in between. The CDR3 runs to 16 residues. In DNA, the CDR3 is TGTGCCAGCTCCTTTGGCGGGACACCGTCCCCATACGAGCAGTACTTC. It is translated as CASSFGGTPSPYEQYF.

The chain joins TRBV18 to TRBJ2-7, with D possibly matching TRBD2 (6 bases). V lost 4 bases and J lost 2, with 15 bases in between. Germline V gene lookup returns CDR1 KGHSH and CDR2 LQKENI. The CDR3 has 15 residues. CDR3: CASSLSGLATYEQYF. DNA for the CDR3: TGTGCCAGCTCACTGTCGGGACTGGCGACCTACGAGCAGTACTTC.

This clonotype was picked up many times. J is TRBJ1-5 and V is TRBV7-8; no firm D call. Germline CDR1 SGHVS, CDR2 FQNEAQ. This CDR3 has 15 amino acids. V was pared by 0 bases and J by 0 bases, with 6 bases between. The CDR3 loop is CASSLAGSSNQPQHF. CDR3 bases: TGTGCCAGCAGCTTAGCAGGGTCTAGCAATCAGCCCCAGCATTTT.

This clonotype was seen many times. V usage is TRBV2 and J usage is TRBJ1-2, with a possible D match to TRBD1 (6 bases). CDR3 length: 16 residues. V shed 2 bases and J shed 4 bases, with 17 bases lying between them. Germline assignment: CDR1 SNHLY and CDR2 FYNNEI. The CDR3 sequence: CASSEPSLEQGYGYTF. The CDR3 coding sequence is TGTGCCAGCAGTGAACCCTCGCTGGAACAGGGCTATGGCTACACCTTC. Supplemented by reference TRBV2 and TRBJ1-2, the full variable domain reads EPEVTQTPSHQVTQMGQEVILRCVPISNHLYFYWYRQILGQKVEFLVSFYNNEISEKSEIFDDQFSVERPDGSNFTLKIRSTKLEDSAMYFCASSEPSLEQGYGYTFGSGTRLTVV.

This clonotype occurred many times. The chain couples TRBV6-5 to TRBJ2-1; a possible D gene is TRBD2 (6 bases). Germline assignment: CDR1 MNHEY and CDR2 SVGAGI. The CDR3 is 15 amino acids. Trimming took off 2 bases at V and 6 bases at J, with 14 bases between the two ends. DNA for the CDR3: TGTGCCAGCAGTTACAGGCTTGGTAGCGGCAATGAGCAGTTCTTC. Its protein product is CASSYRLGSGNEQFF.

This clonotype was detected many times. V is TRBV6-1 and J is TRBJ2-5, with 12 bases fitting TRBD2. Germline loops: CDR1 MNHNS, CDR2 SASEGT. The CDR3 consists of 15 residues. J gave up 5 bases and V 9 bases, and 10 bases lay outside the gene matches. DNA of the CDR3: TGTGCCAGTCAGGAACTAGCGGGAGGTCGGGAGACCCAGTACTTC. Translation: CASQELAGGRETQYF.

A remark on this clonotype: This sequence may be a read error, since a much larger clone differs from it by one base. The CDR3 carries no conserved terminal phenylalanine or tryptophan, so it likely arises from a read error. The chain is built from TRBV7-3 and TRBJ2-5, with 14 bases lining up with TRBD2. Judging by the DNA end, TRBJ2-1 fits better; the J call may be wrong. This CDR3 contains 15 residues. Germline V gene sequence: CDR1 SGHTA, CDR2 FQGTGA. Here the CDR3 reads CASSIGTSGSNEQFS. CDR3 DNA: TGTGCCAGCAGCATTGGGACTAGCGGGAGTAATGAGCAGTTCTCC.

This clonotype was counted between two and nine times. The rearrangement uses TRBV7-2 and TRBJ2-5; D could derive from TRBD1 or TRBD2 (6 bases each). Trimming cost V 8 bases and J 1 base, with 11 bases left between them. This CDR3 comprises 13 residues. Germline V lookup: CDR1 SGHTA, CDR2 FQGNSA. The CDR3 DNA follows: TGTGCCAGCGAACGGGGGCTCCAAGAGACCCAGTACTTC. Translated, it gives CASERGLQETQYF.

In its sample, this clonotype was seen a few times. The J gene is TRBJ1-5, the V gene TRBV6-5; no clear D gene. Germline CDR1 and CDR2: MNHEY and SVGAGI. The V and J ends lost 0 bases and 2 bases respectively, with 11 bases between them. This CDR3 contains 16 residues. CDR3 nucleotide sequence: TGTGCCAGCAGTTACTCTCTAGCCGGGGGCAATCAGCCCCAGCATTTT. Protein sequence: CASSYSLAGGNQPQHF.

This chain connects TRBV7-9 to TRBJ2-5; tentative D call: TRBD1 (6 bases). The CDR3 loop spans 15 amino acids. V lost 2 bases to trimming and J lost 5 bases, with 15 bases between them. The germline gives CDR1 SEHNR, CDR2 FQNEAQ (reference sequence). Written as DNA, the CDR3 is TGTGCCAGCAGCTTATCCGCTGGGGGCGGTGAGACCCAGTACTTC. Translation: CASSLSAGGGETQYF.

This clonotype appeared many times. The rearrangement uses TRBV29-1 and TRBJ1-1, with 7 bases that match TRBD1. The V segment lost 6 bases and the J segment 2 bases; nucleotides outside the gene matches: 9. The germline V gene has CDR1 SQVTM and CDR2 ANQGSEA. This CDR3 contains 14 residues. In DNA, the CDR3 is TGCAGCGTCGCCCTGGGGACAGTCAACACTGAAGCTTTCTTT. This gives the protein CSVALGTVNTEAFF.

This clonotype came up many times. J is TRBJ2-2 and V is TRBV12-3 or TRBV12-4; TRBD2 agrees at 8 bases. The CDR3 is 15 residues long. V lost 5 bases to trimming and J lost 3 bases; unmatched junction nucleotides: 5. The CDR3 nucleotides read TGTGCCAGCAGTCCCTCGGGACTAGACACCGGGGAGCTGTTTTTT. Residues: CASSPSGLDTGELFF.

This clonotype was found many times. V usage is TRBV11-1 and J usage is TRBJ1-1; 7 nucleotides match TRBD1. With 5 bases clipped from V and 1 base from J, the junction kept 7 bases outside the gene matches. The CDR3 runs to 15 residues. CDR1 and CDR2 (germline): SGHAT, FQDESV (reference sequence). CDR3 bases: TGTGCCAGCAGCATCCTAACAGGGGAGAACACTGAAGCTTTCTTT. Amino acids: CASSILTGENTEAFF.